A selection of T cell receptor beta chains follows, all from one sample in a study of blood T cells in healthy people across ages. TCRdb reprocessed the 5' RACE reads via MiXCR and lists one record per CDR3 protein. The sample lists roughly 650,000 distinct CDR3 sequences, approximately 30% seen once, with 15% in the top ten. The sample consisted of blood. Receptor source: a woman of 80 years or more in good health. The conserved cysteine and the conserved F or W are not part of the CDR3 here.

TRBV5-5	15	TRBJ2-6	ASSLEGGGTGANVLT
TRBV20-1	11	TRBJ2-7	SARWTGRYEQY
TRBV3-1	11	TRBJ1-5	ASSQVRSQPQH
TRBV5-1	12	TRBJ2-6	ASTGVSGANVLT
TRBV29-1	11	TRBJ2-7	SVERQGTGEQY
TRBV14	14	TRBJ2-1	ASSRGLAGALDEQF
TRBV6-2/TRBV6-3	17	TRBJ1-6	AGSYRTGDVNGWNSPLH
TRBV7-6	14	TRBJ2-3	ASSLRGAGSTDTQY
TRBV10-3	12	TRBJ1-2	AISGGADNYGYT
TRBV27	12	TRBJ2-1	ASKQGRASNEQF
TRBV5-4	13	TRBJ2-5	ASSLASGPQETQY
TRBV29-1	13	TRBJ2-1	SVRIDRGPYNEQF
TRBV7-8	13	TRBJ2-1	ASSLLGRHSREQF
TRBV2	11	TRBJ2-1	ASSNSGGYEQF
TRBV27	14	TRBJ1-5	ASSPDRVESNQPQH
TRBV6-5	13	TRBJ2-7	ASSYLADPTYEQY
TRBV5-6	13	TRBJ2-1	ASSRRTGACNEQF
TRBV5-1	14	TRBJ2-7	ASSLDGAGAGVEQY
TRBV20-1	10	TRBJ2-3	SAVQGGDTQY
TRBV5-1	15	TRBJ2-3	ASSSGTQPPSTDTQY
TRBV4-2	11	TRBJ2-5	ASSQGGGETQY
TRBV5-1	13	TRBJ1-1	ASSPGGQGDTEAF
TRBV15	10	TRBJ2-5	ATSRPQETQY
TRBV20-1	12	TRBJ1-5	SARGYRVDQPQH
TRBV7-2	14	TRBJ1-4	ASGAQGGASNEKLF
TRBV4-3	14	TRBJ2-1	ASSQGSGTRPNEQF
TRBV5-1	10	TRBJ1-3	ASSPEGNTIY
TRBV6-1	11	TRBJ2-1	ASSRDSSDEQF
TRBV29-1	13	NA	SVAGLAGGGNIQY
TRBV27	13	TRBJ1-1	ASSAAGTGRTEAF
TRBV20-1	12	TRBJ1-2	SALYRGLIDGYT
TRBV11-2	12	NA	ASSLVRGQETQY
TRBV15	12	TRBJ1-5	ATSRRQPDQPQH
TRBV6-5	12	TRBJ2-7	ASSSGQGRYEQY
TRBV20-1	12	TRBJ1-1	SAEPGQGTPEAF
TRBV9	13	TRBJ2-5	ASSVQRGSGETQY
TRBV29-1	9	TRBJ1-2	SGAGGYGYT
TRBV7-2	13	TRBJ2-1	ASSLADRRGNEQF
TRBV6-6	13	TRBJ2-1	ASSYAWDPRYEQF
TRBV28	13	TRBJ1-2	ASISPGVSGYGYT